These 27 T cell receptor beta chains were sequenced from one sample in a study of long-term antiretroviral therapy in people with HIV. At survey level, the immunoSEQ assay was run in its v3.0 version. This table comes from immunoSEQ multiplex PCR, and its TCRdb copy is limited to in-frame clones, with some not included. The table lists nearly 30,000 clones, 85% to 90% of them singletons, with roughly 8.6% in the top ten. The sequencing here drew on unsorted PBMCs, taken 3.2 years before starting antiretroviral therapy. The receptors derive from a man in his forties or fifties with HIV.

The CDR3 protein is CASSFSSNYGYTF. The CDR3 DNA sequence: TGTGCCAGCAGCTTCTCCAGTAACTATGGCTACACCTTC. V is TRBV5-4 and J is TRBJ1-2; unclear D gene. V lost 2 bases and J 1 base, leaving 6 bases between the germline ends. This CDR3 has 13 amino acids. Germline loops: CDR1 SGHNT, CDR2 YYREEE (reference sequence).

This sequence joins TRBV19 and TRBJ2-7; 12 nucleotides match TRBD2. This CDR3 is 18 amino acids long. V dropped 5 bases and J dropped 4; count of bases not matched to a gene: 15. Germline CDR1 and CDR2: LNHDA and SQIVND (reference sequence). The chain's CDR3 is CASSARPSSGRAVYEQYF. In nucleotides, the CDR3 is TGTGCCAGTAGTGCCCGCCCGTCTAGCGGGAGGGCCGTTTACGAGCAGTACTTC.

This chain's CDR3 is CASEQTGGFNQPQHF. DNA for the CDR3: TGTGCCAGCGAACAGACAGGGGGCTTCAATCAGCCCCAGCATTTT. The rearrangement links TRBV2 to TRBJ1-5; 10 positions agree with TRBD1. This CDR3 is 15 amino acids long. Germline CDR1 is SNHLY and CDR2 is FYNNEI. V was pared by 8 bases and J by 3 bases, with 7 bases of the junction left unmatched.

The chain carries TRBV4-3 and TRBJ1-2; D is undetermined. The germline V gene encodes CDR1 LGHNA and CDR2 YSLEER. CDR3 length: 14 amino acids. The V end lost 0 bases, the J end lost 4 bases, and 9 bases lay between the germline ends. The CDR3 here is CASSQEREGYGYTF. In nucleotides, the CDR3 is TGCGCCAGCAGCCAAGAGAGGGAGGGCTATGGCTACACCTTC.

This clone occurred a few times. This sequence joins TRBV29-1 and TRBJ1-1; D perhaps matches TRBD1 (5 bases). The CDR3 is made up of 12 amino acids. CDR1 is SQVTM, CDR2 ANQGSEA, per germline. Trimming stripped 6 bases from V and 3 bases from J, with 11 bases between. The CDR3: CSVWDGDTEAFF. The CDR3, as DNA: TGCAGCGTGTGGGACGGGGACACTGAAGCTTTCTTT.

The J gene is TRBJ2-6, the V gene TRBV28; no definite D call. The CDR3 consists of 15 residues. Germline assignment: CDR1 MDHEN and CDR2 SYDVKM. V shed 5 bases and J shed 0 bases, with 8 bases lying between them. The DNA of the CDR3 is TGTGCCAGCAGTAGGGATGTCTCTGGGGCCAACGTCCTGACTTTC. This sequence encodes CASSRDVSGANVLTF.

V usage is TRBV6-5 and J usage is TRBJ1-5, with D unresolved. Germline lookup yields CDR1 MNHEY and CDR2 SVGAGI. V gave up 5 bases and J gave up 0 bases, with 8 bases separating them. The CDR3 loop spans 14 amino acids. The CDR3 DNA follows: TGTGCCAGCAGTAAGGGCCTTAGCAATCAGCCCCAGCATTTT. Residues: CASSKGLSNQPQHF.

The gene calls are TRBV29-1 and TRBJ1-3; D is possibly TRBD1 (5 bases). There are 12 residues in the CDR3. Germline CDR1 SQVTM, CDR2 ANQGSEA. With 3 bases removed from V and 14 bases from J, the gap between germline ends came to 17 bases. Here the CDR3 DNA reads TGCAGCGTTGACACGACACGGGGGTCCCTATATTTT. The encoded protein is CSVDTTRGSLYF.

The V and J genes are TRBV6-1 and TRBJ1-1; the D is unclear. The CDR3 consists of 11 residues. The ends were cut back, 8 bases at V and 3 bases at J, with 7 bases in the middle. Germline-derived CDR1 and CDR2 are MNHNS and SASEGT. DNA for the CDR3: TGTGCCAGCGGCGGTTACACTGAAGCTTTCTTT. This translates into CASGGYTEAFF.

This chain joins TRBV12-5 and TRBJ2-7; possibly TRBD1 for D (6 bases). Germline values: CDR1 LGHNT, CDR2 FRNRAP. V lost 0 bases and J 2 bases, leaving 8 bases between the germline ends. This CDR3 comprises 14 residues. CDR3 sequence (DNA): TGTGCTAGTGGTTTGGTAGGGGGAACCTACGAGCAGTACTTC. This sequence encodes CASGLVGGTYEQYF.

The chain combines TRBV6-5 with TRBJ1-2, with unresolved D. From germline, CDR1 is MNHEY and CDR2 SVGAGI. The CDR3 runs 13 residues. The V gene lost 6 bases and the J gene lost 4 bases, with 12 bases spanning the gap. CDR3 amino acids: CASSLLRFYGYTF. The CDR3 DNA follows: TGTGCCAGCAGCCTACTCAGATTCTATGGCTACACCTTC.

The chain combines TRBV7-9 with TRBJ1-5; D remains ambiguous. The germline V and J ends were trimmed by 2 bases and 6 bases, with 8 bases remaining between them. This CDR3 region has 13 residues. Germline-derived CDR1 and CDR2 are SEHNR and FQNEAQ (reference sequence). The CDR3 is CASSLLAGQPQHF. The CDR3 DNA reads TGTGCCAGCAGCTTACTAGCGGGTCAGCCCCAGCATTTT.

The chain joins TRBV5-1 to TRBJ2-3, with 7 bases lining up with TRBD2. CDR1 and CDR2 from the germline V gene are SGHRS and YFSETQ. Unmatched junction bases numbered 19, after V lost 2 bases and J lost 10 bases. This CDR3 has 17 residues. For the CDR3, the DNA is TGCGCCAGCAGCTTTACCGTCACGGGAGGTACGGATGGGGCGCAGTATTTT. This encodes CASSFTVTGGTDGAQYF.

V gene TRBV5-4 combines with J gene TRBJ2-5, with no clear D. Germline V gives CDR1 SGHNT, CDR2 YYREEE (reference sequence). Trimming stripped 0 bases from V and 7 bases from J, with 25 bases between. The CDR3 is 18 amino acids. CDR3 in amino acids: CASSLAVHRQIPPGTQYF. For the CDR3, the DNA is TGTGCCAGCAGCTTGGCCGTCCACAGACAAATACCACCGGGGACCCAGTACTTC.

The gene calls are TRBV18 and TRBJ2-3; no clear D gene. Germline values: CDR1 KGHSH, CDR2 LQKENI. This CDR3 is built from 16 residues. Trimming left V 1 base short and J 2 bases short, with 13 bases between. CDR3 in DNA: TGTGCCAGCTCACCACTCACGGGCCCCCTCACAGATACGCAGTATTTT. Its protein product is CASSPLTGPLTDTQYF. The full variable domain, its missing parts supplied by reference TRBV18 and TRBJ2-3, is NAGVMQNPRHLVRRRGQEARLRCSPMKGHSHVYWYRQLPEEGLKFMVYLQKENIIDESGMPKERFSAEFPKEGPSILRIQQVVRGDSAAYFCASSPLTGPLTDTQYFGPGTRLTVL.

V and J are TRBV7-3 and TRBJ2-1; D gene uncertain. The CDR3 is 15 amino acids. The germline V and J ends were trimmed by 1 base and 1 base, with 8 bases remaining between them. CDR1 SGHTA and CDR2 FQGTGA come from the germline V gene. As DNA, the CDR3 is TGTGCCAGCAGCTTAAGGGTGGGGTCCTACAATGAGCAGTTCTTC. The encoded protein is CASSLRVGSYNEQFF.

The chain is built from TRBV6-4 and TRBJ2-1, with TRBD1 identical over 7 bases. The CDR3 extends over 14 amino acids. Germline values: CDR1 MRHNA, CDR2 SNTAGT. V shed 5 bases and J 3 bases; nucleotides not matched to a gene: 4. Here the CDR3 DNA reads TGTGCCAGCAGTCCGGGACAGCACTACAATGAGCAGTTCTTC. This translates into CASSPGQHYNEQFF.

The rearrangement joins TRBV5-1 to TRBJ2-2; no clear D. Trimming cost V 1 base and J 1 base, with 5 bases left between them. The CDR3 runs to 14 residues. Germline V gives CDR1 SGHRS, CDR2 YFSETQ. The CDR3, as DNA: TGCGCCAGCAGCTTGACGGTGAACACCGGGGAGCTGTTTTTT. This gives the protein CASSLTVNTGELFF.

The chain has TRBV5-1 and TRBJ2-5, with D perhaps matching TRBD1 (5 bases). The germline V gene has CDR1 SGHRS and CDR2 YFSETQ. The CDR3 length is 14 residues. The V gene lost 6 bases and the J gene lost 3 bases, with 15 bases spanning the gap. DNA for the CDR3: TGCGCCAGCACACAAGACAGCAGTGAAGAGACCCAGTACTTC. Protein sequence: CASTQDSSEETQYF.

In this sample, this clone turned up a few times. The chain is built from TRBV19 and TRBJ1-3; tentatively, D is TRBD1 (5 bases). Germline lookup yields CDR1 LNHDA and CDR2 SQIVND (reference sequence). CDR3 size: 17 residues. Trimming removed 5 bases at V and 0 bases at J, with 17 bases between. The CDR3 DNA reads TGTGCCAGTAGTCTGTCGGGACTCCTAATCTCTGGAAACACCATATATTTT. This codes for CASSLSGLLISGNTIYF. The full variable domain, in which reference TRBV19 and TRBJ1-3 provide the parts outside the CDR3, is DGGITQSPKYLFRKEGQNVTLSCEQNLNHDAMYWYRQDPGQGLRLIYYSQIVNDFQKGDIAEGYSVSREKKESFPLTVTSAQKNPTAFYLCASSLSGLLISGNTIYFGEGSWLTVV.

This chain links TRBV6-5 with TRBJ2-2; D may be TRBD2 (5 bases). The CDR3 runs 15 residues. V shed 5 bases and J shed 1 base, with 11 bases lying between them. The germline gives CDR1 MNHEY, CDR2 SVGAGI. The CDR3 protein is CASSPWEKNTGELFF. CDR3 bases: TGTGCCAGCAGTCCTTGGGAGAAGAACACCGGGGAGCTGTTTTTT.

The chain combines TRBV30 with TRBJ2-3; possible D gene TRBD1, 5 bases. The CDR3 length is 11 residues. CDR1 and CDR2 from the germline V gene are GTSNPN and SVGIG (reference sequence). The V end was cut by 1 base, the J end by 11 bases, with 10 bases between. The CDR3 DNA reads TGTGCCTGGAGTGCCCTGGGGCGGCAGTATTTT. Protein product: CAWSALGRQYF.

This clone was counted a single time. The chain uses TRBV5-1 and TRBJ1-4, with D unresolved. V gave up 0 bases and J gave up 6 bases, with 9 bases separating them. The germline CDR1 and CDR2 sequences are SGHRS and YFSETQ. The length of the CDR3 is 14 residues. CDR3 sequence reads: CASSLGGSHEKLFF. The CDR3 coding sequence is TGCGCCAGCAGCTTGGGGGGATCTCATGAAAAACTGTTTTTT.

The CDR3 sequence: CASSLMSGETGELFF. In nucleotides, the CDR3 is TGTGCCAGCAGCTTGATGAGCGGAGAGACCGGGGAGCTGTTTTTT. V is TRBV5-4 and J is TRBJ2-2, with a weak D call TRBD2 (5 bases). This CDR3 comprises 15 residues. V lost 1 base, J lost 5 bases, and 12 bases lay in between. Germline V CDR1 and CDR2: SGHNT, YYREEE (reference sequence).

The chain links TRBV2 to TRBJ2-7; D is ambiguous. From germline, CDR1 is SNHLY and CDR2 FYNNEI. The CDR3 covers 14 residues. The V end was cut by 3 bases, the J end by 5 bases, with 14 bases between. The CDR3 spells CASSDRTNWDEQYF. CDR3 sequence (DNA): TGTGCCAGCAGTGACAGGACCAACTGGGACGAGCAGTACTTC.

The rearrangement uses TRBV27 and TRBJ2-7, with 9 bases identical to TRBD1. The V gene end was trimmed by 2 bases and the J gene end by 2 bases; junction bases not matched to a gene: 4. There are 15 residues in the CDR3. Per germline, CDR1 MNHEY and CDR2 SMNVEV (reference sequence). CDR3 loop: CASSLRDRAAYEQYF. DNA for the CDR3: TGTGCCAGCAGTTTAAGGGACAGGGCCGCCTACGAGCAGTACTTC.

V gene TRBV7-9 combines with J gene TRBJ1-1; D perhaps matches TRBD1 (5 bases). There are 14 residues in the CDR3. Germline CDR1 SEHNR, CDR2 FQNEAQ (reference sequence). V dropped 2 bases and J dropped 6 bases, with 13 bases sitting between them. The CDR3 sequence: CASSLLVGVSEAFF. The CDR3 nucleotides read TGTGCCAGCAGCTTATTGGTGGGGGTCTCTGAAGCTTTCTTT.